The TCR beta chain under discussion was sequenced for a study of beta chain features in type 1 diabetes. Study-level points and caveats: More deletions and fewer insertions at VDJ junctions were seen in type 1 diabetes patients. Shorter TCRB CDR3s, moderately but significantly so, were found in Type 1 diabetes patients in all four CD4+ subsets.

On this clone: Its target is unknown.

CD45RO/CCR7/CD25/CD127/CD95/CD27 sorting isolated CD4+ naive, central memory, regulatory and stem cell-like memory cells. Every isolated RNA sample was fully reverse transcribed, so sequencing captured expressed TCRB transcripts. Repertoires were generated with immunoSEQ multiplex PCR, while TCRdb's copy carries only in-frame clones and drops some. The sample holds about 270,000 clones; over 11% are singletons and the top ten take 0.017%. The CDR3 length is 14 residues. V lost 0 bases and J 0 bases, leaving 3 bases between the germline ends. Per the germline V gene, CDR1 is SGHRS and CDR2 is YFSETQ. Source material: naive CD4+ T cells from blood. The rearrangement uses TRBV5-1 and TRBJ2-2; no clear D. The sequence was obtained from a man aged 25 to 40 with type 1 diabetes. CDR3 in amino acids: CASSLVANTGELFF. Written as DNA, the CDR3 is TGCGCCAGCAGCTTGGTCGCGAACACCGGGGAGCTGTTTTTT.